The next 23 T cell receptor beta chains were all read from a single sample in a study of response to subunit inactivated influenza vaccine. TCRdb called the RT-PCR reads again in MiXCR, with one record for every CDR3 protein. This table holds 400,000 to 650,000 distinct CDR3 sequences, around 7.9% found once. Sequences were derived from PBMCs from blood, sampled around 25 months after vaccination. These receptors came from a man aged 45 to 70 who received an inactivated influenza vaccine.

V usage is TRBV12-3 or TRBV12-4 and J usage is TRBJ1-1; 7 bases fit TRBD1. V gave up 6 bases and J gave up 3 bases; unmatched junction bases: 4. The CDR3 is 13 amino acids. The CDR3 sequence: CASSFDRDTEAFF. In nucleotides, the CDR3 is TGTGCCAGCAGCTTCGACAGGGACACTGAAGCTTTCTTT.

The chain uses TRBV30 and TRBJ2-4; either TRBD1 or TRBD2 may supply D (5 bases each). Trimming took off 2 bases at V and 6 bases at J, with 8 bases between the two ends. The germline V gene encodes CDR1 GTSNPN and CDR2 SVGIG (reference sequence). The CDR3 length is 12 residues. CDR3 nucleotide sequence: TGTGCCTGGAGTCAGGGACGAAACATTCAGTACTTC. This encodes CAWSQGRNIQYF.

This clonotype was recorded at least ten times. The V call is TRBV12-3 or TRBV12-4, the J call TRBJ1-2, with TRBD1 identical over 9 bases. V lost 6 bases and J lost 6; bases outside the gene matches: 8. CDR3 length equals 14 residues. CDR3 in amino acids: CASSHGQGRDGYTF. CDR3 DNA: TGTGCCAGCAGCCACGGACAGGGGAGAGATGGCTACACCTTC.

The V and J genes are TRBV9 and TRBJ2-3; D is undetermined. CDR3 length: 14 amino acids. Germline CDR1 is SGDLS and CDR2 is YYNGEE. The ends were cut back, 4 bases at V and 2 bases at J, with 11 bases in the middle. The CDR3 reads CASSPGVNTDTQYF. DNA for the CDR3: TGTGCCAGCAGCCCTGGGGTTAACACAGATACGCAGTATTTT.

The chain has TRBV10-3 and TRBJ2-3, with D possibly being TRBD1 (5 bases). The ends were cut back, 4 bases at V and 6 bases at J, with 11 bases in the middle. CDR3 length: 13 residues. CDR1 is ENHRY, CDR2 SYGVKD, per germline. This CDR3 reads CAISVGVEDTQYF. The DNA of the CDR3 is TGTGCCATCAGTGTAGGGGTGGAGGATACGCAGTATTTT.

This clonotype appeared many times. V gene TRBV12-3 or TRBV12-4 combines with J gene TRBJ1-2, with TRBD1 matching over 7 bases. V was clipped by 1 base and J by 8 bases; unmatched bases: 7. CDR3 length: 14 amino acids. Here the CDR3 DNA reads TGTGCCAGCAGTTTAGAACAAGGGACAGACGGCTACACCTTC. Its protein is CASSLEQGTDGYTF.

This clonotype was seen a few times. This chain links TRBV7-6 with TRBJ1-5; D uncertain. The length of the CDR3 is 15 residues. Germline V lookup: CDR1 SGHVS, CDR2 FNYEAQ. Trimming left V 1 base short and J 3 bases short, with 10 bases between. The CDR3 DNA follows: TGTGCCAGCAGCTTAGAGGCCTTAGACAATCAGCCCCAGCATTTT. It is translated as CASSLEALDNQPQHF.

The chain uses TRBV20-1 and TRBJ2-7; 8 bases map to TRBD2. Unmatched junction bases numbered 7, after V lost 5 bases and J lost 4 bases. This CDR3 has 13 amino acids. Germline-derived CDR1 and CDR2 are DFQATT and SNEGSKA (reference sequence). The CDR3: CSAWTSLGYEQYF. In DNA, the CDR3 is TGCAGTGCTTGGACTAGCCTTGGGTACGAGCAGTACTTC.

This clonotype was seen at least ten times. The chain is built from TRBV7-2 and TRBJ1-2; TRBD1 aligns across 8 bases. Germline V gene lookup returns CDR1 SGHTA and CDR2 FQGNSA. Germline trimming cut 1 base from V and 4 bases from J; bases unmatched to any gene: 5. There are 15 residues in the CDR3. CDR3 amino acids: CASSLVTGGSYGYTF. For the CDR3, the DNA is TGTGCCAGCAGCTTAGTAACAGGGGGAAGCTATGGCTACACCTTC.

The rearrangement joins TRBV5-5 to TRBJ2-1; 9 bases agree with TRBD2. Germline V gives CDR1 SGHKS, CDR2 YYEKEE (reference sequence). V shed 2 bases, J shed 6 bases, and the junction held 3 bases outside the gene matches. The CDR3 has 14 residues. The CDR3 coding sequence is TGTGCCAGCAGCTTTCAACTAGCGGGCAATGAGCAGTTCTTC. It translates to CASSFQLAGNEQFF.

This clonotype has more than one count but fewer than ten. The genes are TRBV4-2 and TRBJ2-1; D could derive from TRBD1 or TRBD2 (5 bases each). The CDR3 extends over 15 amino acids. V gave up 0 bases and J gave up 7 bases, with 13 bases separating them. Germline CDR1 LGHNA, CDR2 YNFKEQ. As DNA, the CDR3 is TGTGCCAGCAGCCAAGACGGGTCGGGGCGAAATGAGCAGTTCTTC. Amino acids: CASSQDGSGRNEQFF.

This clonotype was seen a few times. The V gene is TRBV7-2, the J gene TRBJ1-3; D may be TRBD1 (5 bases). Germline V gene sequence: CDR1 SGHTA, CDR2 FQGNSA. V was shortened by 5 bases and J by 0 bases, with 11 bases between the two germline ends. This CDR3 has 15 amino acids. CDR3 sequence: CASSTWGASGNTIYF. The CDR3 DNA follows: TGTGCCAGCAGCACTTGGGGCGCCTCTGGAAACACCATATATTTT.

The chain is built from TRBV11-2 and TRBJ2-1; 10 bases align to TRBD2. The V and J ends lost 6 bases and 7 bases, in that order; junction bases with no gene match: 12. The CDR3 runs 16 residues. Per germline, CDR1 SGHAT and CDR2 FQNNGV. CDR3 nucleotides: TGTGCCAGCAGTTTTCGAAGCGGGGGGGTTTGGAATGAGCAGTTCTTC. Its translation: CASSFRSGGVWNEQFF.

The chain recombines TRBV20-1 with TRBJ2-7; no clear D gene. CDR1 and CDR2 from the germline V gene are DFQATT and SNEGSKA (reference sequence). The CDR3 covers 10 residues. The CDR3, as DNA: TGCAGAGGTACCCACTACGAGCAGTACTTC. It translates to CRGTHYEQYF.

The chain recombines TRBV20-1 with TRBJ1-5; D not resolved. The germline V and J ends were trimmed by 3 bases and 1 base, with 19 bases remaining between them. This CDR3 is built from 17 residues. CDR1 and CDR2 (germline): DFQATT, SNEGSKA (reference sequence). CDR3: CSASSRPVGQSNQPQHF. The CDR3 DNA follows: TGCAGTGCTAGCAGTCGACCGGTAGGCCAAAGCAATCAGCCCCAGCATTTT.

This clonotype came up a few times. J is TRBJ2-1 and V is TRBV2; 8 bases are a match to TRBD2. Per germline, CDR1 SNHLY and CDR2 FYNNEI. The ends lost 4 bases at V and 9 bases at J; junction bases unmatched: 8. The CDR3 covers 14 residues. The chain's CDR3 is CASSARGGRFEQFF. The CDR3 DNA reads TGTGCCAGCAGTGCTCGGGGGGGCCGTTTTGAGCAGTTCTTC.

Only a few counts were recorded for this clonotype. This rearrangement joins TRBV5-4 to TRBJ2-1; D ambiguous. The CDR3 contains 14 residues. Trimming shortened V by 0 bases and J by 5 bases, and 9 bases separated the two germline ends. CDR1 and CDR2 (germline): SGHNT, YYREEE (reference sequence). The CDR3 DNA reads TGTGCCAGCAGCTTGGTTGGTCGGAACAATGAGCAGTTCTTC. This codes for CASSLVGRNNEQFF.

The V and J genes are TRBV5-5 and TRBJ2-5; D not certain. This CDR3 has 12 amino acids. Germline CDR1 is SGHKS and CDR2 is YYEKEE (reference sequence). Between the trimmed V and J ends, which lost 4 bases and 5 bases, there was a span of 9 bases. CDR3 sequence reads: CASSPPMETQYF. CDR3 in DNA: TGTGCCAGCAGCCCACCCATGGAGACCCAGTACTTC. The whole variable domain, remainder taken from reference TRBV5-5 and TRBJ2-5, is DAGVTQSPTHLIKTRGQQVTLRCSPISGHKSVSWYQQVLGQGPQFIFQYYEKEERGRGNFPDRFSARQFPNYSSELNVNALLLGDSALYLCASSPPMETQYFGPGTRLLVL.

The sample holds many counts of this clonotype. This chain joins TRBV4-2 and TRBJ1-4; D is uncertain. Trimming cost V 0 bases and J 5 bases, with 10 bases left between them. This CDR3 is 15 amino acids long. Germline CDR1 reads LGHNA; CDR2 reads YNFKEQ. As DNA, the CDR3 is TGTGCCAGCAGCCAAGATATAAGTTTCAATGAAAAACTGTTTTTT. Protein sequence: CASSQDISFNEKLFF.

The DNA for the CDR3 is TGTGCCAGCAGCCGGGCAACCGGGGCCAACGTCCTGACTTTC. The encoded protein is CASSRATGANVLTF. The chain uses TRBV7-2 and TRBJ2-6; D is unresolved. Deletions cut 5 bases from V and 4 bases from J, with 9 bases between. The germline V gene encodes CDR1 SGHTA and CDR2 FQGNSA. The CDR3 spans 14 residues.

This clonotype has only a few counts. V usage is TRBV27 and J usage is TRBJ2-1; D may be TRBD1 (6 bases). The V end lost 2 bases, the J end lost 0 bases, and 17 bases lay between the germline ends. Germline V gene data show CDR1 as MNHEY and CDR2 as SMNVEV (reference sequence). This CDR3 has 18 amino acids. This CDR3 reads CASSLLVSGDISYNEQFF. DNA of the CDR3: TGTGCCAGCAGTTTACTGGTGTCAGGGGATATCTCCTACAATGAGCAGTTCTTC.

The chain carries TRBV4-1 and TRBJ2-1, with 12 bases lining up with TRBD2. Germline CDR1 is MGHRA and CDR2 is YSYEKL. There are 16 residues in the CDR3. Trimming removed 2 bases from V and 3 bases from J; junction bases left unmatched: 2. CDR3 nucleotides: TGCGCCAGCAGCCAAAGGACTAGCGGGAACTACAATGAGCAGTTCTTC. Translating it yields CASSQRTSGNYNEQFF.

In this sample, this clonotype turned up many times. This rearrangement joins TRBV12-3 or TRBV12-4 to TRBJ1-2; unclear D gene. This CDR3 comprises 13 residues. V lost 1 base to trimming and J lost 5 bases, with 8 bases between them. CDR3 DNA: TGTGCCAGCAGTTTAGGAGGCCCGTATGGCTACACCTTC. Residues: CASSLGGPYGYTF.